This entry concerns a single T cell receptor (beta chain). The assay was immunoSEQ multiplex PCR, and TCRdb's table has in-frame clones only and misses some. The data show approximately 110,000 clones, about 92% seen once. The CDR3 covers 14 residues. Trimming shortened V by 1 base and J by 6 bases, and 11 bases separated the two germline ends. Germline V gives CDR1 SEHNR, CDR2 FQNEAQ (reference sequence). This record belongs to a study of siplizumab effects on memory and regulatory T cells. Source material: CD4+ T cells sorted from blood. This chain links TRBV7-9 with TRBJ2-3; TRBD1 is a possible D gene (5 bases). This TCR was recovered from a human donor in good health. This CDR3 reads CASSLEGRGDTQYF. CDR3 in DNA: TGTGCCAGCAGCTTAGAGGGAAGGGGTGATACGCAGTATTTT.